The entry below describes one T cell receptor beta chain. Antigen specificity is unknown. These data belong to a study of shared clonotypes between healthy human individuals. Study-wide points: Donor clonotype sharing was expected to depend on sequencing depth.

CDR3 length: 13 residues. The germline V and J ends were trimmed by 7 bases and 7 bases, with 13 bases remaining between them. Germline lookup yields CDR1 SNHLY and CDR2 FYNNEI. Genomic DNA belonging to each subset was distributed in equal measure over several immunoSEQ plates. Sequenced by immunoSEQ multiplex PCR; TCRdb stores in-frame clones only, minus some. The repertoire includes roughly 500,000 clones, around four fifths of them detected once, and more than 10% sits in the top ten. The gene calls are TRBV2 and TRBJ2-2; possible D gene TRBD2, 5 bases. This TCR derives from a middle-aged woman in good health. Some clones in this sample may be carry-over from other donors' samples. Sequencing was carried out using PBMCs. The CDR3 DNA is TGTGCCAGCAAGGTTAGCGCTAACGGGGAGCTGTTTTTT. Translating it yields CASKVSANGELFF.